These 18 T cell receptor beta chains originate from one sample sequenced in a study of cytomegalovirus exposure and HLA in healthy donors. PCR amplification relied on 60 Vbeta primers (plus 13 Jbeta primers). Libraries were prepared by immunoSEQ multiplex PCR; TCRdb keeps only in-frame clonotypes and omits some of them. This repertoire shows about 160,000 clones, roughly 80% found once; its top ten account for roughly 2.1%. Sequencing used PBMCs. These receptors were taken from a man aged 18-30 years in good health and CMV-seronegative.

The chain recombines TRBV6-1 with TRBJ2-1; D ambiguous. The CDR3 contains 13 residues. CDR1 MNHNS and CDR2 SASEGT come from the germline V gene. Deletions cut 1 base from V and 7 bases from J, with 8 bases between. Written as DNA, the CDR3 is TGTGCCAGCAGTGAAGTAGAAGTAAATGAGCAGTTCTTC. This translates into CASSEVEVNEQFF.

A remark on this clone: Compared with germline, one end of the junction differs, possibly owing to a read error. The CDR3 reads CAGSFDGFNTEAFF. The CDR3 DNA reads TGCGCCGGCAGCTTCGACGGGTTTAACACTGAAGCTTTCTTT. The V and J genes are TRBV5-1 and TRBJ1-1; D call uncertain. This CDR3 is built from 14 residues. The germline gives CDR1 SGHRS, CDR2 YFSETQ. The entire variable domain, with the rest obtained from reference TRBV5-1 and TRBJ1-1, is as follows: KAGVTQTPRYLIKTRGQQVTLSCSPISGHRSVSWYQQTPGQGLQFLFEYFSETQRNKGNFPGRFSGRQFSNSRSEMNVSTLELGDSALYLCAGSFDGFNTEAFFGQGTRLTVV.

The chain couples TRBV5-6 to TRBJ1-2, with 11 bases aligning to TRBD1. The V gene end was trimmed by 4 bases and the J gene end by 6 bases; junction bases not matched to a gene: 5. Germline lookup yields CDR1 SGHDT and CDR2 YYEEEE. This CDR3 has 14 residues. The CDR3 sequence: CASSRRDRGDGYTF. As DNA, the CDR3 is TGTGCCAGCAGCCGCCGGGACAGGGGGGATGGCTACACCTTC.

The V call is TRBV9, the J call TRBJ1-1, with D perhaps matching TRBD1 (6 bases). Germline CDR1 is SGDLS and CDR2 is YYNGEE. Trimming left V 0 bases short and J 7 bases short, with 16 bases between. The CDR3 is 15 residues long. CDR3 coding DNA: TGTGCCAGCAGCGTAGGACAGGCGGGGGACGATGAAGCTTTCTTT. It codes for CASSVGQAGDDEAFF.

The sample holds one count of this clone. The J gene is TRBJ2-1, the V gene TRBV6-5; maybe TRBD2 (6 bases). The CDR3 totals 14 residues. Between the trimmed V and J ends, which lost 2 bases and 7 bases, there was a span of 12 bases. The germline gives CDR1 MNHEY, CDR2 SVGAGI. The CDR3 DNA sequence: TGTGCCAGCAGTTACGGGTTACGGGGGAATGAGCAGTTCTTC. This gives the protein CASSYGLRGNEQFF.

This clone was seen a few times. V is TRBV5-4 and J is TRBJ2-2, with a weak D call TRBD2 (6 bases). The V end lost 3 bases, the J end lost 8 bases, and 8 bases lay between the germline ends. Germline V CDR1 and CDR2: SGHNT, YYREEE (reference sequence). The CDR3 totals 12 residues. CDR3 residues: CASSWDSGELFF. The CDR3 DNA is TGTGCCAGCAGCTGGGACTCGGGGGAGCTGTTTTTT.

The chain employs TRBV5-1 and TRBJ2-5; D is unresolved. V lost 4 bases to trimming and J lost 4 bases, with 17 bases between them. This CDR3 has 15 residues. The germline V gene encodes CDR1 SGHRS and CDR2 YFSETQ. CDR3 sequence: CASSTDRPRGETQYF. CDR3 DNA sequence: TGCGCCAGCAGCACCGACCGCCCGAGAGGAGAGACCCAGTACTTC.

J is TRBJ2-7 and V is TRBV19, with 7 bases that match TRBD1. The V segment lost 1 base and the J segment 2 bases; nucleotides outside the gene matches: 2. From germline, CDR1 is LNHDA and CDR2 SQIVND (reference sequence). The CDR3 covers 14 residues. CDR3 coding DNA: TGTGCCAGTAGTATAGGGGACAGAACCTACGAGCAGTACTTC. Translating it yields CASSIGDRTYEQYF.

This rearrangement joins TRBV19 to TRBJ1-5; perhaps TRBD1 as D (5 bases). This CDR3 has 13 residues. Trimming removed 5 bases from V and 4 bases from J, with 9 bases in between. The germline gives CDR1 LNHDA, CDR2 SQIVND (reference sequence). CDR3 region: CASSYTGNQPQHF. Here the CDR3 DNA reads TGTGCCAGTAGTTATACAGGAAATCAGCCCCAGCATTTT.

The chain links TRBV5-1 to TRBJ2-5; TRBD1 is a possible D gene (6 bases). The CDR3 spans 14 residues. In germline, CDR1 is SGHRS, CDR2 YFSETQ. The V end lost 4 bases, the J end lost 1 base, and 11 bases lay between the germline ends. CDR3 in amino acids: CASSPPGAQETQYF. DNA of the CDR3: TGCGCCAGCAGCCCCCCAGGGGCCCAAGAGACCCAGTACTTC.

This chain connects TRBV4-1 to TRBJ1-6; 8 bases fit TRBD1. J was trimmed by 8 bases and V by 3 bases; bases with no gene match: 9. Germline-derived CDR1 and CDR2 are MGHRA and YSYEKL. The CDR3 is 16 amino acids. The CDR3 region has the DNA TGCGCCAGCAGCCAGCTTCCGGGACAGGCTGATTCACCCCTCCACTTT. This codes for CASSQLPGQADSPLHF.

This clone was observed a few times. The rearrangement uses TRBV10-2 and TRBJ1-6; TRBD1 matches at 7 bases. CDR3 size: 14 residues. Germline V gene data show CDR1 as WSHSY and CDR2 as SAAADI. The junction had 11 bases not matched to a gene; V was cut back by 11 bases and J by 7 bases. The CDR3 protein is CAGAEDRLNSPLHF. CDR3 DNA: TGCGCCGGGGCTGAGGACAGGTTAAATTCACCCCTCCACTTT.

The CDR3 DNA follows: TGTGCCAGCAGCACGGGGGACAGGGAGAATGAAAAACTGTTTTTT. Residues: CASSTGDRENEKLFF. This chain links TRBV7-9 with TRBJ1-4; 9 nucleotides align to TRBD1. Per the germline V gene, CDR1 is SEHNR and CDR2 is FQNEAQ (reference sequence). The CDR3 runs to 15 residues. With 5 bases clipped from V and 5 bases from J, the junction kept 6 bases outside the gene matches.

This chain uses TRBV28 with TRBJ2-3, with D possibly matching TRBD1 (7 bases). The CDR3 is 17 residues long. Trimming removed 6 bases from V and 4 bases from J, with 23 bases in between. Per germline, CDR1 MDHEN and CDR2 SYDVKM. The CDR3 reads CASSPLASQGEADTQYF. The CDR3 bases are TGTGCCAGCAGCCCTCTGGCGTCGCAGGGGGAGGCAGATACGCAGTATTTT.

Comment on this clone: The germline gene is not matched at one end of the junction; a read error may be the cause. This chain links TRBV7-9 with TRBJ1-2, with 7 bases identical to TRBD1. CDR1 and CDR2 (germline): SEHNR, FQNEAQ (reference sequence). CDR3 size: 13 residues. CDR3 sequence reads: CSSSLTTGDGYTF. The CDR3 DNA is TGTTCCAGCAGCTTGACTACAGGGGATGGCTACACCTTC.

V gene TRBV7-9 combines with J gene TRBJ2-1, with 7 bases aligning to TRBD2. CDR3 length: 19 amino acids. Germline V gene lookup returns CDR1 SEHNR and CDR2 FQNEAQ (reference sequence). Germline trimming cut 5 bases from V and 4 bases from J; bases unmatched to any gene: 20. The CDR3 DNA reads TGTGCCAGCAGCGTCCAAGATGGACTAGGGGCGGGGGTATACAATGAGCAGTTCTTC. It encodes CASSVQDGLGAGVYNEQFF.

This chain links TRBV7-2 with TRBJ1-4; TRBD1 might be the D (5 bases). The germline V and J ends were trimmed by 5 bases and 4 bases, with 11 bases remaining between them. Germline CDR1 SGHTA, CDR2 FQGNSA. CDR3 size: 14 residues. The CDR3 loop is CASSQTANNEKLFF. In DNA form, the CDR3 reads TGTGCCAGCAGCCAGACAGCGAATAATGAAAAACTGTTTTTT. The full variable domain, its missing parts supplied by reference TRBV7-2 and TRBJ1-4, is GAGVSQSPSNKVTEKGKDVELRCDPISGHTALYWYRQSLGQGLEFLIYFQGNSAPDKSGLPSDRFSAERTGGSVSTLTIQRTQQEDSAVYLCASSQTANNEKLFFGSGTQLSVL.

The V gene is TRBV28, the J gene TRBJ2-7, with 12 bases that match TRBD2. Germline-derived CDR1 and CDR2 are MDHEN and SYDVKM. V gave up 0 bases and J gave up 1 base; unmatched junction bases: 1. The CDR3 is 16 amino acids. This CDR3 is CASSLWTSGGSYEQYF. The CDR3 bases are TGTGCCAGCAGTTTATGGACTAGCGGGGGATCCTACGAGCAGTACTTC.